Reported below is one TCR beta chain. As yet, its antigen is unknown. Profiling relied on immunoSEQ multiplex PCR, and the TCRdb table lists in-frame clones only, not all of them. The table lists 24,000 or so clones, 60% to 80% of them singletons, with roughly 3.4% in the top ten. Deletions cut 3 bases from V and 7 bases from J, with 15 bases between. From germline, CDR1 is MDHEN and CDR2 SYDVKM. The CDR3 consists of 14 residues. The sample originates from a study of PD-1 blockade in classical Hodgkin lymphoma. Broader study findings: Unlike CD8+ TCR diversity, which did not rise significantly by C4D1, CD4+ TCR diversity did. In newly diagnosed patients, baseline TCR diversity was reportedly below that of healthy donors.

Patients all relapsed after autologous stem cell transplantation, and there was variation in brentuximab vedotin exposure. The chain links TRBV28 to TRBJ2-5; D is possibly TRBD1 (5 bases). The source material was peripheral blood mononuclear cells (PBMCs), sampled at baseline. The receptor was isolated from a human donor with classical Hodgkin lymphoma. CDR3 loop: CASSLYKGALTQYF. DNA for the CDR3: TGTGCCAGCAGTTTGTACAAAGGGGCGCTGACCCAGTACTTC.